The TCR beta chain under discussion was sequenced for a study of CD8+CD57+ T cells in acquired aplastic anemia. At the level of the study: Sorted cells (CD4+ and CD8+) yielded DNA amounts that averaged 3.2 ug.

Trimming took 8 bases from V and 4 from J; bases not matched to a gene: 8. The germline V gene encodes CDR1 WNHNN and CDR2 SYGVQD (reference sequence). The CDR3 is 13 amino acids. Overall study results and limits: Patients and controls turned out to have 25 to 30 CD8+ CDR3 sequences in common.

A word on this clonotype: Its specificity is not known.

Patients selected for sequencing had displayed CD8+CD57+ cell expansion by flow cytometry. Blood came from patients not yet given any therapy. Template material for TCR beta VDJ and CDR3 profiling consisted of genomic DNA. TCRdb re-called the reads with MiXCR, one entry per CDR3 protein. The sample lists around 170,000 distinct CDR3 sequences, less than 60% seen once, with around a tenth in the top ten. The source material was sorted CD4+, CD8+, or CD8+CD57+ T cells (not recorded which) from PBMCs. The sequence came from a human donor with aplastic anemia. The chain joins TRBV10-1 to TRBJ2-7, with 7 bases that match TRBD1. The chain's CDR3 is CASARTGSYEQYF. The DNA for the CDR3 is TGCGCCAGCGCGAGGACAGGATCATACGAGCAGTACTTC.